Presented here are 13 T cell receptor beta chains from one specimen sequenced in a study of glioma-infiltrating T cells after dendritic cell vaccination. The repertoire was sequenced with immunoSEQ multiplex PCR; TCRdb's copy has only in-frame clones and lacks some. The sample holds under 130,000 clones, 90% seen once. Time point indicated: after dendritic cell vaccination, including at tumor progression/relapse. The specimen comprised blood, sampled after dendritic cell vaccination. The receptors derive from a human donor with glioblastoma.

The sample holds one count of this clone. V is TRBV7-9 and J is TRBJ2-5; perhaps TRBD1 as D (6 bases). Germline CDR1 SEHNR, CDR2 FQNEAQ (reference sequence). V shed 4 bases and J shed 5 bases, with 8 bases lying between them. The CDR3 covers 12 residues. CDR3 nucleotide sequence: TGTGCCAGCAGCTCTGGACAGGAGACCCAGTACTTC. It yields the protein CASSSGQETQYF.

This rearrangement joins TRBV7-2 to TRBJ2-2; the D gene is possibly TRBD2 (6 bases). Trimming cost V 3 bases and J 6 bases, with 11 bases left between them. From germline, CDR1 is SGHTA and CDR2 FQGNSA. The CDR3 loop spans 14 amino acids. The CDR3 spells CASSLGGVAGELFF. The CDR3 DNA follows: TGTGCCAGCAGCTTGGGGGGAGTAGCCGGGGAGCTGTTTTTT.

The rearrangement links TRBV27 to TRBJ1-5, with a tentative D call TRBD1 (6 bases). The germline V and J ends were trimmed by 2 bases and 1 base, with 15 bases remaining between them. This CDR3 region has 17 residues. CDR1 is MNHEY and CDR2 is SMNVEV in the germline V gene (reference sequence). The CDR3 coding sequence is TGTGCCAGCAGTTTAGGTCAGGGGATTAGCAGCAATCAGCCCCAGCATTTT. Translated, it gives CASSLGQGISSNQPQHF.

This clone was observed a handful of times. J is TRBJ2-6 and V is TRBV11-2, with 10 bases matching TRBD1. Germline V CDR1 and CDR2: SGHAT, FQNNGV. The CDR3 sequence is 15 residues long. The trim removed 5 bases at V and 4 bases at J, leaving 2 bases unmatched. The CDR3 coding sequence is TGTGCCAGCAGCGACAGGGGGCTCGGGGCCAACGTCCTGACTTTC. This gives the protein CASSDRGLGANVLTF.

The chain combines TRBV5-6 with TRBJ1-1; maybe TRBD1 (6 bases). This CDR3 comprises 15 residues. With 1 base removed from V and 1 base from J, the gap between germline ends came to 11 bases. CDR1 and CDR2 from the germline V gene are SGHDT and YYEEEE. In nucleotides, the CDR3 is TGTGCCAGCAGCTTGATCGGGGGGCAGAACACTGAAGCTTTCTTT. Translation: CASSLIGGQNTEAFF.

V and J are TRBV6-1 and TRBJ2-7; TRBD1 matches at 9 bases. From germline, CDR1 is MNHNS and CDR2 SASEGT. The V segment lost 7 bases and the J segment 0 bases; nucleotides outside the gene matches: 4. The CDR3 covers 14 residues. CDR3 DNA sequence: TGTGCCAGCAAGACAGGGGGTAGCTCCTACGAGCAGTACTTC. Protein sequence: CASKTGGSSYEQYF.

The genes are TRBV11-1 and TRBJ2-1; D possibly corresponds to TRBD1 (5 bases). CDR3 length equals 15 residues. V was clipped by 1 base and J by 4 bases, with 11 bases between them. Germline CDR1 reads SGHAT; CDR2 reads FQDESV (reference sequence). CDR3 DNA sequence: TGTGCCAGCAGCTTAGAGGGGTCCGGGTACAATGAGCAGTTCTTC. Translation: CASSLEGSGYNEQFF.

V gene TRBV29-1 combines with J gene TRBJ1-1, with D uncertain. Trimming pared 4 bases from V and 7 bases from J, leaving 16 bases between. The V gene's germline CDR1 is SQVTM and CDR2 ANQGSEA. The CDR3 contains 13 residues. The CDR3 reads CSVGGSYRGEAFF. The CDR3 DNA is TGCAGCGTTGGTGGCAGTTATCGAGGTGAAGCTTTCTTT.

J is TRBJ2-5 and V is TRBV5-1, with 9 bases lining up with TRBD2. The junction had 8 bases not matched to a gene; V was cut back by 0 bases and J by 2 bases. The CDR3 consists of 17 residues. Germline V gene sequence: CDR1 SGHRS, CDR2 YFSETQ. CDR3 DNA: TGCGCCAGCAGCTTGGCCGGGACTAGCAGTAGTCAAGAGACCCAGTACTTC. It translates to CASSLAGTSSSQETQYF. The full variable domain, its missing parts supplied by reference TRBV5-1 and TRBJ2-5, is KAGVTQTPRYLIKTRGQQVTLSCSPISGHRSVSWYQQTPGQGLQFLFEYFSETQRNKGNFPGRFSGRQFSNSRSEMNVSTLELGDSALYLCASSLAGTSSSQETQYFGPGTRLLVL.

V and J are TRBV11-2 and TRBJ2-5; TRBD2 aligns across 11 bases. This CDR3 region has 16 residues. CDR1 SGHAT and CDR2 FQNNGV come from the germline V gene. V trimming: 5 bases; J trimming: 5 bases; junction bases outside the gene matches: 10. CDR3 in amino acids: CASSPLAGGPGETQYF. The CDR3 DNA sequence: TGTGCCAGCAGCCCATTAGCGGGAGGGCCAGGCGAGACCCAGTACTTC.

CDR3 DNA: TGTGCCAGCAGATCAAGCGGGGGGGCCTACGAGCAGTACTTC. This sequence encodes CASRSSGGAYEQYF. The chain recombines TRBV2 with TRBJ2-7; 10 bases map to TRBD2. Unmatched junction bases numbered 4, after V lost 6 bases and J lost 2 bases. The CDR3 spans 14 residues. In germline, CDR1 is SNHLY, CDR2 FYNNEI.

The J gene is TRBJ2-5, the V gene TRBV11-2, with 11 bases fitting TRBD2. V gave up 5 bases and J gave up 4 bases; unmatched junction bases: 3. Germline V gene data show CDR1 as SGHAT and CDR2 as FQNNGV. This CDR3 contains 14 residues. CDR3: CASSGGLAGETQYF. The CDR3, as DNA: TGTGCCAGCAGCGGCGGACTAGCGGGAGAGACCCAGTACTTC.

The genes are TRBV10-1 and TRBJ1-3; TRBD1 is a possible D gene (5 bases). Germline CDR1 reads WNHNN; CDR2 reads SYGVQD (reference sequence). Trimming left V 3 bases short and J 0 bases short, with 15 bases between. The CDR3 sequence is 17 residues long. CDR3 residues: CASSEVVWGDSGNTIYF. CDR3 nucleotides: TGCGCCAGCAGTGAAGTTGTCTGGGGGGACTCTGGAAACACCATATATTTT.